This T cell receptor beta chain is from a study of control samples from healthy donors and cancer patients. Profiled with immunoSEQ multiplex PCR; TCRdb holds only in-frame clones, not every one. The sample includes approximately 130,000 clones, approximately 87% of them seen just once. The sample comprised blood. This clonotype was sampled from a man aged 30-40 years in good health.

The CDR3 coding sequence is TGTGCCAGCAGTGAAGAGGCCCAGGGTATGAACACTGAAGCTTTCTTT. It yields the protein CASSEEAQGMNTEAFF. The chain couples TRBV2 to TRBJ1-1; possible D gene TRBD1, 5 bases. This CDR3 has 16 residues. The ends were cut back, 1 base at V and 0 bases at J, with 12 bases in the middle. Germline assignment: CDR1 SNHLY and CDR2 FYNNEI. Together with reference TRBV2 and TRBJ1-1, the CDR3 gives the full variable domain: EPEVTQTPSHQVTQMGQEVILRCVPISNHLYFYWYRQILGQKVEFLVSFYNNEISEKSEIFDDQFSVERPDGSNFTLKIRSTKLEDSAMYFCASSEEAQGMNTEAFFGQGTRLTVV.